These T cell receptor beta chains were read from a single sample in a study of Ad26.COV2.S vaccination and SARS-CoV-2 variants. Assay used: immunoSEQ multiplex PCR; TCRdb lists only in-frame clones, some missing. The sample consists of 300,000 to 400,000 clones, roughly 89% of them appearing once. Here the sequenced sample was peripheral blood, taken in a trial of Ad26.COV2.S vaccine versus placebo. The receptors here all came from a person between 18 and 60 years old who received the Ad26.COV2.S COVID-19 vaccine or a placebo. The conserved cysteine and the conserved F or W are not part of the CDR3 here. Each record gives: CDR3 protein, V gene, D gene, J gene. The D gene is left open where the match is weak.

ASSLAGLAYEQY | TRBV5-1 | - | TRBJ2-7
ASSLTGTGFDSGNTIY | TRBV7-9 | TRBD1 | TRBJ1-3
SVRSWETQY | TRBV29-1 | - | TRBJ2-5
ASSLQGTEIEKLF | TRBV5-1 | TRBD1 | TRBJ1-4
ASSQSAGREWNEQF | TRBV4-2 | TRBD2 | TRBJ2-1
ASSPELAKNIQY | TRBV5-1 | - | TRBJ2-4
ASSLLQGHSYEQY | TRBV7-9 | TRBD1 | TRBJ2-7
ASSQDYRSSGNTIY | TRBV3-1/TRBV3-2 | - | TRBJ1-3
ASSERQNEKLF | TRBV25-1 | - | TRBJ1-4
ASSGSGSPNEQY | TRBV9 | - | TRBJ2-7
ASSRGQGGSPLH | TRBV6-2/TRBV6-3 | TRBD1 | TRBJ1-6
ASRPLEGLGLGTEAF | TRBV28 | - | TRBJ1-1
ASSLAVGAVNTEAF | TRBV13 | - | TRBJ1-1
ASSPLDLTGGTEAF | TRBV18 | TRBD1 | TRBJ1-1
ASSPGTGETYEQY | TRBV18 | TRBD1 | TRBJ2-7
ASSPDTGLETQY | TRBV18 | - | TRBJ2-5
ASSLWRGEGTDTQY | TRBV5-1 | - | TRBJ2-3
ASSSSGADTGELF | TRBV7-2 | TRBD2 | TRBJ2-2
ASSLKVSGANVLT | TRBV5-6 | - | TRBJ2-6
ATATGAGELF | TRBV24-1 | TRBD1 | TRBJ2-2
AWSVRVRAYAEAF | TRBV30 | - | TRBJ1-1
ASSQGSAGGSYNEQF | TRBV4-3 | TRBD1 | TRBJ2-1
ASSFSSSPDNEQF | TRBV5-4 | - | TRBJ2-1
ASSPTGESTEAF | TRBV5-1 | TRBD1 | TRBJ1-1
ASSFYAVGGYT | TRBV12-3/TRBV12-4 | - | TRBJ1-2
AISADTGSNQPQH | TRBV10-3 | - | TRBJ1-5
ASSPVYRDTEAF | TRBV5-1 | - | TRBJ1-1
ASKREVSGIQTASYEQY | TRBV28 | TRBD2 | TRBJ2-7
ASSGRDRDSYGYT | TRBV6-2/TRBV6-3 | TRBD1 | TRBJ1-2